This entry features one T cell receptor beta chain sequence. The data belong to a study of cytomegalovirus exposure and HLA in healthy donors. The CDR3 is 18 amino acids. V was pared by 0 bases and J by 0 bases, with 4 bases of the junction left unmatched. With 60 Vbeta and 13 Jbeta primers, the PCR was carried out. Assay used: immunoSEQ multiplex PCR; TCRdb lists only in-frame clones, some missing. The table has around 190,000 clones, about four fifths seen once. Sequenced material: PBMCs. The receptor's source is a woman aged 30 to 39 in good health and CMV-seropositive. This chain joins TRBV5-3 and TRBJ2-2; 11 bases map to TRBD2. TRBV5-3 belongs to the ORF category, with a function that is uncertain. CDR3: CARSLAGGLAANTGELFF. As DNA, the CDR3 is TGTGCCAGAAGCTTGGCCGGGGGACTAGCGGCGAACACCGGGGAGCTGTTTTTT.